The 22 T cell receptor beta chains listed next were all sequenced from one sample in a study of shared clonotypes between healthy human individuals. The naive CD8 population came from CD45RO-negative cells selected for CCR7, without terminally differentiated effector memory CD45RA+ cells. The method was immunoSEQ multiplex PCR; TCRdb's version includes in-frame clones alone and lacks a portion of them. The table records about 2 million clones, approximately 95% of them present only once. Source material: naive CD8+ T cells sorted from blood. The receptors here all came from a man aged 18-30 years in good health.

This chain connects TRBV12-2 to TRBJ1-2. TRBV12-2 is termed a pseudogene. The CDR3 extends over 10 amino acids. Here the CDR3 reads CASPSNGYTF. Here the CDR3 DNA reads TGTGCAAGTCCCTCTAATGGCTACACCTTC.

The V and J genes are TRBV18 and TRBJ1-1; tentative D call: TRBD1 (5 bases). V shed 4 bases and J shed 5 bases, with 17 bases lying between them. The CDR3 totals 15 residues. Germline CDR1 KGHSH, CDR2 LQKENI. The CDR3 coding sequence is TGTGCCAGCTCACGACCGAGAGGGGTGTTAACTGAAGCTTTCTTT. Amino acid sequence: CASSRPRGVLTEAFF.

The chain employs TRBV28 and TRBJ2-5; TRBD2 might be the D (5 bases). The CDR3 contains 14 residues. Germline V gene data show CDR1 as MDHEN and CDR2 as SYDVKM. The V end was cut by 2 bases, the J end by 2 bases, with 9 bases between. The CDR3 spells CASSLRLAQETQYF. The CDR3 region has the DNA TGTGCCAGCAGTTTAAGGCTAGCTCAAGAGACCCAGTACTTC.

Details on this clone: At the DNA level, this CDR3 is encoded by other sequences in the same sample as well. The genes are TRBV15 and TRBJ2-3; a possible D gene is TRBD1 (6 bases). The CDR3 extends over 15 amino acids. With 1 base removed from V and 3 bases from J, the gap between germline ends came to 11 bases. Germline-derived CDR1 and CDR2 are LNHNV and YYDKDF (reference sequence). CDR3 bases: TGTGCCACCAGCAGAGTCTCAGGGGTTACAGATACGCAGTATTTT. Translation: CATSRVSGVTDTQYF.

V usage is TRBV30 and J usage is TRBJ2-7; 7 positions match TRBD2. Germline assignment: CDR1 GTSNPN and CDR2 SVGIG (reference sequence). Trimming took 1 base from V and 0 from J; bases not matched to a gene: 0. The CDR3 totals 13 residues. The CDR3 loop is CAWSERDSYEQYF. The CDR3 DNA reads as TGTGCCTGGAGTGAGCGGGACTCCTACGAGCAGTACTTC.

The chain has TRBV10-3 and TRBJ2-1; TRBD2 matches at 14 bases. CDR1 and CDR2 (germline): ENHRY, SYGVKD. CDR3 size: 20 residues. J gave up 3 bases and V 3 bases, and 13 bases lay outside the gene matches. Here the CDR3 DNA reads TGTGCCATCAGTGAACAATACGGGACTAGCGGGAGTCAATTCTACAATGAGCAGTTCTTC. It translates to CAISEQYGTSGSQFYNEQFF.

The J gene is TRBJ2-3, the V gene TRBV13; 7 positions agree with TRBD2. Germline CDR1 and CDR2: PRHDT and FYEKMQ (reference sequence). The CDR3 consists of 13 residues. V was pared by 5 bases and J by 5 bases, with 4 bases of the junction left unmatched. In nucleotides, the CDR3 is TGTGCCAGCAGCCTAATAGCGGGAGATACGCAGTATTTT. Translating it yields CASSLIAGDTQYF.

The chain uses TRBV6-5 and TRBJ2-7; no clear D gene. Germline V lookup: CDR1 MNHEY, CDR2 SVGAGI. V lost 0 bases and J 0 bases, leaving 9 bases between the germline ends. This CDR3 has 15 residues. CDR3 sequence (DNA): TGTGCCAGCAGTTACTCGACGGCAGTCTCCTACGAGCAGTACTTC. Amino acid sequence: CASSYSTAVSYEQYF.

The chain joins TRBV6-1 to TRBJ2-3; D perhaps matches TRBD1 (5 bases). Germline V gene sequence: CDR1 MNHNS, CDR2 SASEGT. The CDR3 has 16 residues. Trimming took off 2 bases at V and 0 bases at J, with 12 bases between the two ends. The CDR3, as DNA: TGTGCCAGCAGTGAATATGCAGGGTACAGCACAGATACGCAGTATTTT. Its protein is CASSEYAGYSTDTQYF.

This chain uses TRBV4-1 with TRBJ1-6; D is ambiguous. The V gene lost 1 base and the J gene lost 7 bases, with 14 bases spanning the gap. This CDR3 spans 16 amino acids. CDR1 is MGHRA and CDR2 is YSYEKL in the germline V gene. DNA for the CDR3: TGCGCCAGCAGCCAAGTTATATCCCAGGCGAATTCACCCCTCCACTTT. Translated, it gives CASSQVISQANSPLHF.

This chain links TRBV6-5 with TRBJ2-7, with 9 nucleotides matching TRBD1. CDR1 is MNHEY, CDR2 SVGAGI, per germline. The CDR3 loop spans 14 amino acids. The J segment lost 5 bases and the V segment lost 4 bases, leaving 6 bases of the junction unmatched. CDR3 sequence (DNA): TGTGCCAGCAGTTTGGGACAGGGTGCCCACGAGCAGTACTTC. Translation: CASSLGQGAHEQYF.

This clone was recorded only once. This sequence joins TRBV19 and TRBJ2-7; 10 bases are shared with TRBD1. V lost 5 bases to trimming and J lost 5 bases; unmatched junction nucleotides: 12. Per germline, CDR1 LNHDA and CDR2 SQIVND (reference sequence). The CDR3 runs to 16 residues. The DNA for the CDR3 is TGTGCCAGTAGTCCTCGAAAAGGGACAGGGGCAGACGAGCAGTACTTC. Residues: CASSPRKGTGADEQYF. The full variable domain, its missing parts supplied by reference TRBV19 and TRBJ2-7, is DGGITQSPKYLFRKEGQNVTLSCEQNLNHDAMYWYRQDPGQGLRLIYYSQIVNDFQKGDIAEGYSVSREKKESFPLTVTSAQKNPTAFYLCASSPRKGTGADEQYFGPGTRLTVT.

The V gene is TRBV28, the J gene TRBJ2-7, with D possibly being TRBD2 (5 bases). With 1 base removed from V and 9 bases from J, the gap between germline ends came to 10 bases. Looked up from germline, CDR1 is MDHEN and CDR2 is SYDVKM. The CDR3 has 12 residues. The CDR3 loop reads CASSLFGRGQYF. The CDR3 DNA reads as TGTGCCAGCAGTTTATTCGGCCGGGGGCAGTACTTC.

Points on this clone: At the DNA level, this CDR3 is encoded by other sequences in the same sample as well. V and J are TRBV19 and TRBJ2-7; D remains unclear. The V gene lost 5 bases and the J gene lost 2 bases, with 10 bases spanning the gap. Looked up from germline, CDR1 is LNHDA and CDR2 is SQIVND (reference sequence). This CDR3 has 13 residues. The CDR3 sequence is CASSPSLAYEQYF. In nucleotides, the CDR3 is TGTGCCAGTAGTCCCTCGTTGGCCTACGAGCAGTACTTC.

The chain joins TRBV18 to TRBJ2-7; a possible D gene is TRBD1 (6 bases). The CDR3 is 15 amino acids. V was cut by 3 bases and J by 3 bases, with 15 bases left in between. Germline CDR1 reads KGHSH; CDR2 reads LQKENI. CDR3 sequence: CASSPSQGAHYEQYF. The CDR3 DNA is TGTGCCAGCTCACCGTCACAGGGAGCCCACTACGAGCAGTACTTC.

With respect to this clone: Within the sample, other DNA sequences also encode this same CDR3. The chain is built from TRBV27 and TRBJ2-2, with D uncertain. The ends were cut back, 3 bases at V and 6 bases at J, with 5 bases in the middle. Germline assignment: CDR1 MNHEY and CDR2 SMNVEV (reference sequence). This CDR3 has 12 residues. CDR3 sequence: CASSFLAGELFF. DNA for the CDR3: TGTGCCAGCAGTTTCCTAGCCGGGGAGCTGTTTTTT.

The CDR3 bases are TGTGCCAGCAGCCCAACGGTGCCAGGGGGTAATGAAAAACTGTTTTTT. Amino acid sequence: CASSPTVPGGNEKLFF. J is TRBJ1-4 and V is TRBV7-8; 7 bases map to TRBD1. The CDR3 spans 16 residues. Per germline, CDR1 SGHVS and CDR2 FQNEAQ. Germline trimming cut 5 bases from V and 4 bases from J; bases unmatched to any gene: 10.

This chain uses TRBV10-3 with TRBJ1-5, with D hard to call. The germline gives CDR1 ENHRY, CDR2 SYGVKD. This CDR3 is built from 13 residues. V dropped 8 bases and J dropped 0 bases, with 8 bases sitting between them. The CDR3 loop is CAIGGNSNQPQHF. CDR3 DNA: TGTGCCATCGGAGGGAATAGCAATCAGCCCCAGCATTTT.

As DNA, the CDR3 is TGTGCCAGCAGCTTTGGACTAGCGGATGAGCAGTTCTTC. As protein: CASSFGLADEQFF. The chain couples TRBV5-8 to TRBJ2-1, with 10 bases lining up with TRBD2. V dropped 2 bases and J dropped 8; count of bases not matched to a gene: 1. The CDR3 has 13 residues. The germline V gene has CDR1 SGHTS and CDR2 YDEGEE.

The V gene is TRBV7-8, the J gene TRBJ2-2, with D perhaps matching TRBD1 (6 bases). Trimming took off 5 bases at V and 3 bases at J, with 10 bases between the two ends. The length of the CDR3 is 14 residues. The germline CDR1 and CDR2 sequences are SGHVS and FQNEAQ. CDR3 sequence (DNA): TGTGCCAGCAGCACGAGGACAGACACCGGGGAGCTGTTTTTT. Translation gives CASSTRTDTGELFF.

With respect to this clone: Other DNA sequences from this sample encode an identical CDR3 as well. The genes are TRBV7-9 and TRBJ2-7; TRBD1 matches 7 bases. The CDR3 is 14 residues long. Losses at the gene ends were 1 base for V and 3 bases for J; bases not matched to a gene: 3. Germline V gene lookup returns CDR1 SEHNR and CDR2 FQNEAQ (reference sequence). The CDR3 DNA reads as TGTGCCAGCAGCTTAGTAGACAGGGACTACGAGCAGTACTTC. Translating gives CASSLVDRDYEQYF.

This sequence joins TRBV2 and TRBJ1-1; no clear D gene. The ends were cut back, 2 bases at V and 3 bases at J, with 10 bases in the middle. The CDR3 has 14 residues. Germline-derived CDR1 and CDR2 are SNHLY and FYNNEI. CDR3 sequence reads: CASSEFAADTEAFF. The CDR3 DNA is TGTGCCAGCAGTGAATTTGCGGCAGACACTGAAGCTTTCTTT.